This T cell receptor beta chain emerged from a study of blood T cell repertoires in COVID-19. With 0 bases removed from V and 5 bases from J, the gap between germline ends came to 6 bases. The length of the CDR3 is 14 residues. CDR1 is SGHRS and CDR2 is YFSETQ in the germline V gene. Sequenced by immunoSEQ multiplex PCR; TCRdb stores in-frame clones only, minus some. The sample has tens of thousands of clones, 83% seen once. The sequenced sample was peripheral blood. The chain recombines TRBV5-1 with TRBJ1-6; D is possibly TRBD1 (6 bases). The TCR originated in an elderly man with acute or convalescent COVID-19. The CDR3 DNA follows: TGCGCCAGCAGCTTGGGACAGGATAATTCACCCCTCCACTTT. Amino acids: CASSLGQDNSPLHF.